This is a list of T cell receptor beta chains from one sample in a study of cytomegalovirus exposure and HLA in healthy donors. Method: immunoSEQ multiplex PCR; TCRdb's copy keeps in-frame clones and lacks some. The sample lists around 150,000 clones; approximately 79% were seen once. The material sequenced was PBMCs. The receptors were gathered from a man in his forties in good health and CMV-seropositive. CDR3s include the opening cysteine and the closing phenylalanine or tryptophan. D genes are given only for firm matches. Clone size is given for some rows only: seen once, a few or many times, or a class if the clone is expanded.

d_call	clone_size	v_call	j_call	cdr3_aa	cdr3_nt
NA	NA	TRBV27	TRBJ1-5	CASSLSSYSNQPQHF	TGTGCCAGCAGTTTATCCTCTTATAGCAATCAGCCCCAGCATTTT
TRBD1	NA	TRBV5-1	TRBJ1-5	CASSLEGTGVGNQPQHF	TGCGCCAGCAGCTTGGAAGGGACAGGGGTTGGCAATCAGCCCCAGCATTTT
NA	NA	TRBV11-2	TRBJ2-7	CASSLRRSSYEQYF	TGTGCCAGCAGCTTACGTAGGAGCTCCTACGAGCAGTACTTC
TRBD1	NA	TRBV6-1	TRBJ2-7	CASSALQGVEQYF	TGTGCCAGCAGTGCCCTACAGGGGGTTGAGCAGTACTTC
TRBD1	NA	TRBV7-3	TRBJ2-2	CASSRTGGSTGELFF	TGTGCCAGCAGCCGGACAGGGGGTAGCACCGGGGAGCTGTTTTTT
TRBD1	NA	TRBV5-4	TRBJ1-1	CASSAGQVNTEAFF	TGTGCCAGCAGCGCCGGACAGGTTAACACTGAAGCTTTCTTT
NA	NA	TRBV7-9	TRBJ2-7	CASSLIKGRDEQYF	TGTGCCAGCAGCTTAATCAAGGGGCGCGACGAGCAGTACTTC
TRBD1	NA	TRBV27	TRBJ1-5	CASSDRDGQPQHF	TGTGCCAGCAGCGACAGGGATGGACAGCCCCAGCATTTT
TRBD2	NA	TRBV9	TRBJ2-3	CASSVVVAGAKTDTQYF	TGTGCCAGCAGCGTAGTAGTAGCGGGGGCGAAGACAGATACGCAGTATTTT
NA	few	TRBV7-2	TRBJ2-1	CASSLEAGPANEQFF	TGTGCCAGCAGCTTAGAGGCGGGGCCGGCCAATGAGCAGTTCTTC
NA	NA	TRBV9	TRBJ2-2	CASSGEGVGELFF	TGTGCCAGCAGCGGCGAGGGGGTCGGGGAGCTGTTTTTT
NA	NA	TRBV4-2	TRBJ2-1	CASSQGVLARRGLYNEQFF	TGTGCCAGCAGCCAAGGCGTCCTGGCGAGGAGGGGCCTATACAATGAGCAGTTCTTC
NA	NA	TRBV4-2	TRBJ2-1	CASSQAPGHWEFF	TGTGCCAGCAGCCAAGCCCCGGGACACTGGGAGTTCTTC
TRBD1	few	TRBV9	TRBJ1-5	CASSVGTGGHQPQHF	TGTGCCAGCAGCGTAGGAACAGGGGGCCATCAGCCCCAGCATTTT
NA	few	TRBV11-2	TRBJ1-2	CASSFSGGNGYTF	TGTGCCAGCAGCTTCTCCGGGGGGAATGGCTACACCTTC
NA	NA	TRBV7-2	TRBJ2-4	CASSEGGLKNIQYF	TGTGCCAGCAGCGAGGGGGGGCTTAAAAACATTCAGTACTTC
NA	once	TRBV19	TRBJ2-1	CASSIGGDEQFF	TGTGCCAGTAGTATAGGGGGCGATGAGCAGTTCTTC
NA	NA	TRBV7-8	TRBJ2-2	CASRPTTPRTGELFF	TGTGCCAGCCGACCCACGACTCCGAGGACCGGGGAGCTGTTTTTT
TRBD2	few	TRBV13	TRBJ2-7	CASSWGGGPGYEQYF	TGTGCCAGCAGCTGGGGCGGGGGGCCCGGGTACGAGCAGTACTTC
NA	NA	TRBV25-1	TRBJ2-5	CASSESGSGTQYF	TGTGCCAGCAGTGAATCAGGGTCCGGGACCCAGTACTTC
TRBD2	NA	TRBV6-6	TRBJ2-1	CASDSGVEDEQFF	TGTGCCAGCGACAGCGGGGTCGAAGATGAGCAGTTCTTC
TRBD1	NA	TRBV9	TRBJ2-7	CASSVEGQARDEQYF	TGTGCCAGCAGCGTAGAAGGACAGGCCCGGGACGAGCAGTACTTC
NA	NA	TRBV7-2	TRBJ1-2	CASSSPTGLYGYTF	TGTGCCAGCAGCTCACCGACAGGCCTCTATGGCTACACCTTC
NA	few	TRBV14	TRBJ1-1	CASSYTGRGTEAFF	TGTGCCAGCAGCTATACCGGACGAGGGACTGAAGCTTTCTTT
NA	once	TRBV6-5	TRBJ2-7	CASRTGFHLSYEQYF	TGTGCCAGCAGAACCGGGTTTCACCTTTCCTACGAGCAGTACTTC
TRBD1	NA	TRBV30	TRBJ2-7	CAWRIDRGGYEQYF	TGTGCCTGGAGGATAGACAGGGGGGGATACGAGCAGTACTTC
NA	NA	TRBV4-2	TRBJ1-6	CASSQRDTNSPLHF	TGTGCCAGCAGCCAAAGGGACACTAATTCACCCCTCCACTTT
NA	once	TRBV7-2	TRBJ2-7	CASSAGARTYEQYF	TGTGCCAGCAGTGCGGGGGCGCGGACCTACGAGCAGTACTTC
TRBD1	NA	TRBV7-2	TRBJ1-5	CASSLNRDRVNQPQHF	TGTGCCAGCAGCTTAAACCGGGACAGGGTTAATCAGCCCCAGCATTTT